The TCR beta chain described here comes from a study of blood T cell repertoires in COVID-19. Study-level information: Samples representing acute and convalescent COVID-19 were sourced from the United States, Italy and Spain. T cells, B-cell-depleted T cells, or PBMCs supplied cDNA or gDNA.

Per the authors' pipeline: Estimation of nucleated cell counts was performed using reference gene primer amplification. The table came from immunoSEQ multiplex PCR; TCRdb's copy has only in-frame clones and leaves some out. V, J and clone size are taken as reported in that table, and D and trimming were inferred from the DNA itself. The table shows approximately 200,000 clones, with more than 70% occurring only once. What was sequenced was peripheral blood. The sequence was collected from a woman between 25 and 40 years old with acute or convalescent COVID-19.

This CDR3 reads CASSFGLAGRNEQFF. CDR3 in DNA: TGTGCCAGCAGCTTTGGGCTAGCGGGGCGAAATGAGCAGTTCTTC. The chain recombines TRBV5-4 with TRBJ2-1; 9 bases fit TRBD2. Germline assignment: CDR1 SGHNT and CDR2 YYREEE (reference sequence). The junction had 7 bases not matched to a gene; V was cut back by 2 bases and J by 7 bases. The CDR3 runs to 15 residues.